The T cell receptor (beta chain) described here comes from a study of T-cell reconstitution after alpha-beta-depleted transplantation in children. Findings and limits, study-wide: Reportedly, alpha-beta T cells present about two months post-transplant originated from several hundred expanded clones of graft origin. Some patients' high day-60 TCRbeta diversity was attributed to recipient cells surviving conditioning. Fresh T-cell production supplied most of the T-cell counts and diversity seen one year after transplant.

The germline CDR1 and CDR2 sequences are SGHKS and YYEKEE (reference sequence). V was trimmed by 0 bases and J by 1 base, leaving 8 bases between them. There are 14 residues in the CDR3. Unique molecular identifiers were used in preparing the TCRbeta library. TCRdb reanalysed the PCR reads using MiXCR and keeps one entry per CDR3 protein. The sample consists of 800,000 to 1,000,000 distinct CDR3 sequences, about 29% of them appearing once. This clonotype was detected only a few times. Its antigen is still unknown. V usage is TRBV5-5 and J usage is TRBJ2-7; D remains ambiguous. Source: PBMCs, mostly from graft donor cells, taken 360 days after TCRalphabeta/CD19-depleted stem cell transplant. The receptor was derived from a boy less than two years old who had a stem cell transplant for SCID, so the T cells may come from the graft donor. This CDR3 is CASSLAFGSYEQYF. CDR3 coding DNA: TGTGCCAGCAGCTTGGCCTTCGGATCCTACGAGCAGTACTTC.